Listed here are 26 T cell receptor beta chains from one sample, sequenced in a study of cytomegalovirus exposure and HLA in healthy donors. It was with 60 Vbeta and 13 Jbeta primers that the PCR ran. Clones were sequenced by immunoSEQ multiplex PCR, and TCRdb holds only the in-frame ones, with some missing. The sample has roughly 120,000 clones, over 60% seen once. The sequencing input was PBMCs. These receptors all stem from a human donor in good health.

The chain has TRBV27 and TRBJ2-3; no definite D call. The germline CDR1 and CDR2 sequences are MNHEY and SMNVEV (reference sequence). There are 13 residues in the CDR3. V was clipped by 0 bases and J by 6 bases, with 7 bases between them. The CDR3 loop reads CASSLSGWDTQYF. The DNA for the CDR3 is TGTGCCAGCAGTTTATCCGGTTGGGATACGCAGTATTTT.

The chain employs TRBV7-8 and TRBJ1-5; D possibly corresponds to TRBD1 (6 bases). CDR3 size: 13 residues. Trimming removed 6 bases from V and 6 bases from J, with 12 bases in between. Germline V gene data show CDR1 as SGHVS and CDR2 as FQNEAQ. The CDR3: CASRGGLGQPQHF. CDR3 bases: TGTGCCAGCAGAGGGGGTTTAGGTCAGCCCCAGCATTTT.

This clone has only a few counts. The CDR3 bases are TGTGCCAGCAGGGGACAGGGGTCCTACGAGCAGTACTTC. Translation gives CASRGQGSYEQYF. The rearrangement uses TRBV5-5 and TRBJ2-7; 10 positions agree with TRBD1. From germline, CDR1 is SGHKS and CDR2 YYEKEE (reference sequence). V lost 5 bases to trimming and J lost 1 base; unmatched junction nucleotides: 0. The CDR3 is 13 amino acids.

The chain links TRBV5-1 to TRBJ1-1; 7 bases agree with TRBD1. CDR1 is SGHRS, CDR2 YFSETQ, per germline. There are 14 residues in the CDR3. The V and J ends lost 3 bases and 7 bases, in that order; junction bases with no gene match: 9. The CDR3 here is CASSSTTGSIEAFF. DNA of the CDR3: TGCGCCAGCAGCTCAACGACAGGGTCTATTGAAGCTTTCTTT. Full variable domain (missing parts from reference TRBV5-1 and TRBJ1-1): KAGVTQTPRYLIKTRGQQVTLSCSPISGHRSVSWYQQTPGQGLQFLFEYFSETQRNKGNFPGRFSGRQFSNSRSEMNVSTLELGDSALYLCASSSTTGSIEAFFGQGTRLTVV.

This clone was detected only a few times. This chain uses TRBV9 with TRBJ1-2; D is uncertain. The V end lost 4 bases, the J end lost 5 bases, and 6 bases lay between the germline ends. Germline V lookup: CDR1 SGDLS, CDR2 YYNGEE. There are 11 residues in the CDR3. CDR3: CASSSNYGYTF. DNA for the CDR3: TGTGCCAGCAGCTCAAATTATGGCTACACCTTC.

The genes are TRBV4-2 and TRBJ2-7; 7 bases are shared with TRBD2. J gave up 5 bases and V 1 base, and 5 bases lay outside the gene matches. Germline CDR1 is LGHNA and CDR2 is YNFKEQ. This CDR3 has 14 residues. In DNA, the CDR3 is TGTGCCAGCAGCCAAGGGGACTACGCGGACGAGCAGTACTTC. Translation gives CASSQGDYADEQYF.

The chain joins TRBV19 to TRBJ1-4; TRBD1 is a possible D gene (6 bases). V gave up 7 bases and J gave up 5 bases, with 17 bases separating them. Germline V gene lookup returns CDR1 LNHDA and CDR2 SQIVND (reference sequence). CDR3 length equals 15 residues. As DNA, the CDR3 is TGTGCCAGTATTCCGCGGGGGGGCTTCAATGAAAAACTGTTTTTT. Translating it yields CASIPRGGFNEKLFF. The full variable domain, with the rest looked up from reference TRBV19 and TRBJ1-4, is DGGITQSPKYLFRKEGQNVTLSCEQNLNHDAMYWYRQDPGQGLRLIYYSQIVNDFQKGDIAEGYSVSREKKESFPLTVTSAQKNPTAFYLCASIPRGGFNEKLFFGSGTQLSVL.

For the CDR3, the DNA is TGTGCCAGTAGTATTCCGGGCAGGGGCACTGAAGCTTTCTTT. Its translation: CASSIPGRGTEAFF. The rearrangement uses TRBV19 and TRBJ1-1, with a possible D match to TRBD1 (6 bases). The CDR3 is 14 amino acids. CDR1 is LNHDA, CDR2 SQIVND, per germline (reference sequence). V gave up 3 bases and J gave up 4 bases, with 12 bases separating them.

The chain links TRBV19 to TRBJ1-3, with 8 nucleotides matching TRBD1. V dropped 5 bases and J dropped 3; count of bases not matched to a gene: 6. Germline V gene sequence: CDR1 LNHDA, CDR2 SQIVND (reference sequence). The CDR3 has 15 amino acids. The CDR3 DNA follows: TGTGCCAGTAGTGCACGGACAGGGAGTGGAAACACCATATATTTT. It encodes CASSARTGSGNTIYF. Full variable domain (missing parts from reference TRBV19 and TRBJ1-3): DGGITQSPKYLFRKEGQNVTLSCEQNLNHDAMYWYRQDPGQGLRLIYYSQIVNDFQKGDIAEGYSVSREKKESFPLTVTSAQKNPTAFYLCASSARTGSGNTIYFGEGSWLTVV.

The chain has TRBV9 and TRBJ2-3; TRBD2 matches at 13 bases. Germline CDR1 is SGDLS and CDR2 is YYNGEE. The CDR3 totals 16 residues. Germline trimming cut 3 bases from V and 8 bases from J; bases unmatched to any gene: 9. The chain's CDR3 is CASSDGLAGAPLTQYF. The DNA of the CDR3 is TGTGCCAGCAGCGACGGACTAGCGGGGGCCCCTCTTACGCAGTATTTT.

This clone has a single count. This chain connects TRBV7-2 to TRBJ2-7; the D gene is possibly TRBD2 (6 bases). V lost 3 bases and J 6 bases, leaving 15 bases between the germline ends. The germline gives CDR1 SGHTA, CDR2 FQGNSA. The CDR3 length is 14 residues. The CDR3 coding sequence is TGTGCCAGCAGCTTCGGAGGGAGCCGCGTCGAGCAGTACTTC. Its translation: CASSFGGSRVEQYF.

The CDR3 region has the DNA TGTGCCATTCCGGACAGGGGGATCTATGGCTACACCTTC. Translating gives CAIPDRGIYGYTF. The gene calls are TRBV7-2 and TRBJ1-2, with 10 bases fitting TRBD1. Unmatched junction bases numbered 6, after V lost 10 bases and J lost 4 bases. The CDR3 runs 13 residues. CDR1 and CDR2 (germline): SGHTA, FQGNSA. Variable domain in full (rest from reference TRBV7-2 and TRBJ1-2): GAGVSQSPSNKVTEKGKDVELRCDPISGHTALYWYRQSLGQGLEFLIYFQGNSAPDKSGLPSDRFSAERTGGSVSTLTIQRTQQEDSAVYLCAIPDRGIYGYTFGSGTRLTVV.

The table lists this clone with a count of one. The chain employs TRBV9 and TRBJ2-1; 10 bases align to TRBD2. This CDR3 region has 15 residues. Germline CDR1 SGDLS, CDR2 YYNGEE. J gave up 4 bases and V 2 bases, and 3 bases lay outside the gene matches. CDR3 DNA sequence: TGTGCCAGCAGCGTTAGCGGGGGGCAATACAATGAGCAGTTCTTC. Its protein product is CASSVSGGQYNEQFF.

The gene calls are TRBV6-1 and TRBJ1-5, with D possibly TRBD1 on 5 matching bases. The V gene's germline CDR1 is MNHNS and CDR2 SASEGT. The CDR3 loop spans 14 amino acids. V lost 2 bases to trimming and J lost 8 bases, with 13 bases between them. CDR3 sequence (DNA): TGTGCCAGCAGTGAAACAGGCCTCATAGAGCCCCAGCATTTT. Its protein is CASSETGLIEPQHF.

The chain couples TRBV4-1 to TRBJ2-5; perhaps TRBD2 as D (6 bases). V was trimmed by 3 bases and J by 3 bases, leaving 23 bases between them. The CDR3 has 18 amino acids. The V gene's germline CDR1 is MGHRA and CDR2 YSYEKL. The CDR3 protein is CASSQGPVSGGLEETQYF. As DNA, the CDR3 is TGCGCCAGCAGCCAGGGGCCCGTAAGTGGGGGGTTAGAAGAGACCCAGTACTTC.

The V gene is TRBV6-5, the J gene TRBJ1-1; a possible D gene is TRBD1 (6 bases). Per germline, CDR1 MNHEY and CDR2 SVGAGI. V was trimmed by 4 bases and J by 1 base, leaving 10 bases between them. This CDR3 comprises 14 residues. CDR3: CASSSPRGNTEAFF. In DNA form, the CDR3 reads TGTGCCAGCAGTTCCCCCAGGGGGAACACTGAAGCTTTCTTT.

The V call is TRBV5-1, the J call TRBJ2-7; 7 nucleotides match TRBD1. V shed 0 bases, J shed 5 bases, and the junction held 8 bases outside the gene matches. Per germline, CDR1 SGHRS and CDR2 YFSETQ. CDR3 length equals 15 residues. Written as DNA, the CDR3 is TGCGCCAGCAGCTTGGCCAGTGACAGGGCCAACGAGCAGTACTTC. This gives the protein CASSLASDRANEQYF.

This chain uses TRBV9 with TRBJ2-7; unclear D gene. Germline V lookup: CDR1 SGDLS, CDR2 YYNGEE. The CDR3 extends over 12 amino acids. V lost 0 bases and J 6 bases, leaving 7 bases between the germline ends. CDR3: CASSVARGEQYF. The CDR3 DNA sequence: TGTGCCAGCAGCGTAGCTCGAGGCGAGCAGTACTTC.

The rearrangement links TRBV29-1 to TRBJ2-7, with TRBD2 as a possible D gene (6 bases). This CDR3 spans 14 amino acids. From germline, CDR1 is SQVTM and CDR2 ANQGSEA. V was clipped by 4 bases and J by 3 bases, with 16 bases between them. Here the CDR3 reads CSVVFLGGNYEQYF. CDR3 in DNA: TGCAGCGTTGTTTTTCTGGGGGGAAACTACGAGCAGTACTTC.

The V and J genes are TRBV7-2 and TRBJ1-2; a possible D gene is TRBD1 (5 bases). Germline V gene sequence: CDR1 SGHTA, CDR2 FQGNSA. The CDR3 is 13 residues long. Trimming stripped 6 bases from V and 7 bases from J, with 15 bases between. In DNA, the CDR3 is TGTGCCAGCAGAACGCGGCAGGGTTCTGGCTACACCTTC. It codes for CASRTRQGSGYTF. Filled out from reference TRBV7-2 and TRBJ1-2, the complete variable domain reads GAGVSQSPSNKVTEKGKDVELRCDPISGHTALYWYRQSLGQGLEFLIYFQGNSAPDKSGLPSDRFSAERTGGSVSTLTIQRTQQEDSAVYLCASRTRQGSGYTFGSGTRLTVV.

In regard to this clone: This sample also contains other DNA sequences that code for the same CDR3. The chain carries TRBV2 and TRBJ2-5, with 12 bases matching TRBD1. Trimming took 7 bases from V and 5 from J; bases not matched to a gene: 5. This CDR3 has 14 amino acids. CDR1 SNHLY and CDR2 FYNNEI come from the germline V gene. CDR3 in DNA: TGTGCCAGCAACCGGGACAGGGGGCAGGAGACCCAGTACTTC. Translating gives CASNRDRGQETQYF.

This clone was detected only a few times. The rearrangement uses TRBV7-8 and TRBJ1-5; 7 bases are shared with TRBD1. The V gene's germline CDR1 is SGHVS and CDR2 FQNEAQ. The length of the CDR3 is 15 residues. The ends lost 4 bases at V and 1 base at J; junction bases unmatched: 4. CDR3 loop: CASSSDRVSNQPQHF. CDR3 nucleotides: TGTGCCAGCAGCTCCGACAGGGTCAGCAATCAGCCCCAGCATTTT.

The CDR3 spells CASIRTGGVNQPQHF. As DNA, the CDR3 is TGCGCCAGCATCCGGACAGGGGGCGTAAATCAGCCCCAGCATTTT. The rearrangement joins TRBV23-1 to TRBJ1-5; TRBD1 aligns across 11 bases. TRBV23-1 is treated as an ORF (open reading frame) with a function not yet certain. J was trimmed by 4 bases and V by 7 bases; bases with no gene match: 6. The CDR3 contains 15 residues.

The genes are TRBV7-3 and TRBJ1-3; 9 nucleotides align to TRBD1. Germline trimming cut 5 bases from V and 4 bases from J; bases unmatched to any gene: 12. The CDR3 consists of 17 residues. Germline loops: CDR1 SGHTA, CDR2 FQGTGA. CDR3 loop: CASSPGESGTGGNTIYF. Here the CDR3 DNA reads TGTGCCAGCAGCCCCGGGGAATCCGGGACAGGGGGAAACACCATATATTTT.

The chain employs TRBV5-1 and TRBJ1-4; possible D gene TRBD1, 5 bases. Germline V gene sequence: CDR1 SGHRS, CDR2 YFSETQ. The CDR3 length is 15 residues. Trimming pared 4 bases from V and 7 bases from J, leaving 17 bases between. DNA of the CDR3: TGCGCCAGCAGCCGGTCGAGCCAGGGCAGTGAAAAACTGTTTTTT. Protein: CASSRSSQGSEKLFF.

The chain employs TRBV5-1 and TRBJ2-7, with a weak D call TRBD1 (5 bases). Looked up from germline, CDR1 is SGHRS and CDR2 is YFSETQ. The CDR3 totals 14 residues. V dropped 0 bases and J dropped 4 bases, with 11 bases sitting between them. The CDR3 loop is CASSLASGSYEQYF. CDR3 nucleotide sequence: TGCGCCAGCAGCTTGGCCTCAGGGTCATACGAGCAGTACTTC.